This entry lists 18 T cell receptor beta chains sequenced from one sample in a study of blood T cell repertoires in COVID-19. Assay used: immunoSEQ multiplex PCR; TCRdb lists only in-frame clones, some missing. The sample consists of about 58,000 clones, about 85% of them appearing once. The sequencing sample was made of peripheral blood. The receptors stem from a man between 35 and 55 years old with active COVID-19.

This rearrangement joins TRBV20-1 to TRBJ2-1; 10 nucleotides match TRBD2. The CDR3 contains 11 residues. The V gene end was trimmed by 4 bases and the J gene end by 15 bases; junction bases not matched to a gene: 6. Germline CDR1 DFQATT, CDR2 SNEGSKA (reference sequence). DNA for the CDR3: TGCAGTGCTACTAGCGGGAGCGCCCTGTTCTTC. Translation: CSATSGSALFF.

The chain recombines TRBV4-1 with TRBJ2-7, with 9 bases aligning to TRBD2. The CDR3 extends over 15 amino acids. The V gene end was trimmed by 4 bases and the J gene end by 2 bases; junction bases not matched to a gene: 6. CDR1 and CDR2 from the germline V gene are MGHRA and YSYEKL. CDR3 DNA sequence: TGCGCCAGCAGCCGGAATAGCGGGGGCCCCTACGAGCAGTACTTC. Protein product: CASSRNSGGPYEQYF.

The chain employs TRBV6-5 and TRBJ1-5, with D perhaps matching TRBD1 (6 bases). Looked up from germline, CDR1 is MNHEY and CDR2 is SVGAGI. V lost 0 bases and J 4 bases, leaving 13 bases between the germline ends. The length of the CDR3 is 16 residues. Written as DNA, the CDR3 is TGTGCCAGCAGTTACTCCCCCGGGGGGCTGAATCAGCCCCAGCATTTT. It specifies CASSYSPGGLNQPQHF.

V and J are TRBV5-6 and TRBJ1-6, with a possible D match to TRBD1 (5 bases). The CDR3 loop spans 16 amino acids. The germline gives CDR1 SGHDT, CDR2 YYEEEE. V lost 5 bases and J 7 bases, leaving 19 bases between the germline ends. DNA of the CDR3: TGTGCCAGCAGTGTAGGGGCAACCGAACCAAATTCACCCCTCCACTTT. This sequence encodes CASSVGATEPNSPLHF. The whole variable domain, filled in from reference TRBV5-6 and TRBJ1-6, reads DAGVTQSPTHLIKTRGQQVTLRCSPKSGHDTVSWYQQALGQGPQFIFQYYEEEERQRGNFPDRFSGHQFPNYSSELNVNALLLGDSALYLCASSVGATEPNSPLHFGNGTRLTVT.

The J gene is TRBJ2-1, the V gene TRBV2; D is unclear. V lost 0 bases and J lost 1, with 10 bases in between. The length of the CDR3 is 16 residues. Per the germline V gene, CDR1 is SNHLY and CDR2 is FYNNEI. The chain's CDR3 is CASSEAGSWSYNEQFF. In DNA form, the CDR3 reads TGTGCCAGCAGTGAAGCTGGCAGTTGGTCCTACAATGAGCAGTTCTTC. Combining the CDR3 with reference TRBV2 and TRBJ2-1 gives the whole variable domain EPEVTQTPSHQVTQMGQEVILRCVPISNHLYFYWYRQILGQKVEFLVSFYNNEISEKSEIFDDQFSVERPDGSNFTLKIRSTKLEDSAMYFCASSEAGSWSYNEQFFGPGTRLTVL.

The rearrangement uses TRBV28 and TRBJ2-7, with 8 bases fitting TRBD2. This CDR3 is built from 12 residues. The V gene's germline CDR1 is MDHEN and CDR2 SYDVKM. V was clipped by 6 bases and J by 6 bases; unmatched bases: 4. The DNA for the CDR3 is TGTGCCAGCAGCCCCCGGGGGGGCGAGCAGTACTTC. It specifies CASSPRGGEQYF.

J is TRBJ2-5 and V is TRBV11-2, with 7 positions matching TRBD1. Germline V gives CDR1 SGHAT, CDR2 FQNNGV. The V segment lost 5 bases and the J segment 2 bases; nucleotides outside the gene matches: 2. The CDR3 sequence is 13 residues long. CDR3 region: CASSPGQQETQYF. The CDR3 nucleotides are TGTGCCAGCAGCCCGGGACAGCAAGAGACCCAGTACTTC.

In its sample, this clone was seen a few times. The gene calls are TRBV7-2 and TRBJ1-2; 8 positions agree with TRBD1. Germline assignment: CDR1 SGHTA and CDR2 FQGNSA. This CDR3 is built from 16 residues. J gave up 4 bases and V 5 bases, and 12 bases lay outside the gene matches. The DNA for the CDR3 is TGTGCCAGCAGCCCCCGAGGAGGACAGGGCACCTATGGCTACACCTTC. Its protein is CASSPRGGQGTYGYTF.

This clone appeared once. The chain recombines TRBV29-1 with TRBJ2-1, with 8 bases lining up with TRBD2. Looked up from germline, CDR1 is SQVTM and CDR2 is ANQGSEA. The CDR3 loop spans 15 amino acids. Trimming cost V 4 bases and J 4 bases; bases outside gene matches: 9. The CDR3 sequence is CSVVGWVAGYNEQFF. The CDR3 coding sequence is TGCAGCGTTGTGGGCTGGGTAGCGGGGTACAATGAGCAGTTCTTC.

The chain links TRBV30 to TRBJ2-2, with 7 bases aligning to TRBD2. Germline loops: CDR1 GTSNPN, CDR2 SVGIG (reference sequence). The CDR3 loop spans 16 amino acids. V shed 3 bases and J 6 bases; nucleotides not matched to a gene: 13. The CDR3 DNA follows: TGTGCCTGGAGCGTAGCGGTCGGGGGGTTAGCCGGGGAGCTGTTTTTT. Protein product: CAWSVAVGGLAGELFF.

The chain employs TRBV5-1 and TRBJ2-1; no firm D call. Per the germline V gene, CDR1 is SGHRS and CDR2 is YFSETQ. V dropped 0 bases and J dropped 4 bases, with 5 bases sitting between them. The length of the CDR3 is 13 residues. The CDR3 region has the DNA TGCGCCAGCAGCTTGGATAATTACAATGAGCAGTTCTTC. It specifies CASSLDNYNEQFF.

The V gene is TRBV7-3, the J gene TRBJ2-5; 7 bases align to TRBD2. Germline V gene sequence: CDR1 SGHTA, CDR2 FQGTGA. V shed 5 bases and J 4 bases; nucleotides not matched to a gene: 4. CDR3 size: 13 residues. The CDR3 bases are TGTGCCAGCAGCCGACTAGCTCGAGAGACCCAGTACTTC. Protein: CASSRLARETQYF.

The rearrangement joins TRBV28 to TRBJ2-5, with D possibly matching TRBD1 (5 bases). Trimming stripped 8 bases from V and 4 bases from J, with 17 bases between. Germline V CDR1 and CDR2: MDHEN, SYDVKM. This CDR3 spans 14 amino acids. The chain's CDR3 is CASHTRIRGETQYF. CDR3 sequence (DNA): TGTGCCAGCCATACCCGGATAAGGGGAGAGACCCAGTACTTC. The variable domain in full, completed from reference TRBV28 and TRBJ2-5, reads DVKVTQSSRYLVKRTGEKVFLECVQDMDHENMFWYRQDPGLGLRLIYFSYDVKMKEKGDIPEGYSVSREKKERFSLILESASTNQTSMYLCASHTRIRGETQYFGPGTRLLVL.

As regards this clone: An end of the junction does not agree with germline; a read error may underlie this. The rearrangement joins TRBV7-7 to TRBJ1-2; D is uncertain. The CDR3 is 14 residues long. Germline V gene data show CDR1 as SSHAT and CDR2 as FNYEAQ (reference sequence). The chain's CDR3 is CASSLGSDNYGYTF. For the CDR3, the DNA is TGTGCTAGCAGCTTAGGATCAGATAACTATGGCTACACCTTC.

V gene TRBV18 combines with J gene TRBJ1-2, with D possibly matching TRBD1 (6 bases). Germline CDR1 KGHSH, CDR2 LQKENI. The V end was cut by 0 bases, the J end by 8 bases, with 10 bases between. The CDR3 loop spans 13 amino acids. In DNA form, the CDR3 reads TGTGCCAGCTCACCACCGAGGGGGGGAGGCTACACCTTC. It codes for CASSPPRGGGYTF.

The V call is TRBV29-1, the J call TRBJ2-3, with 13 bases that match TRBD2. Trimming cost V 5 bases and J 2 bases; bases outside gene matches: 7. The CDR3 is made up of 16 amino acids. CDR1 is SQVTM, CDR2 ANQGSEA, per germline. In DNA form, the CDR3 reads TGCAGCGTTAAAAGACTAGCGGGAGGAGTCACAGATACGCAGTATTTT. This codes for CSVKRLAGGVTDTQYF.

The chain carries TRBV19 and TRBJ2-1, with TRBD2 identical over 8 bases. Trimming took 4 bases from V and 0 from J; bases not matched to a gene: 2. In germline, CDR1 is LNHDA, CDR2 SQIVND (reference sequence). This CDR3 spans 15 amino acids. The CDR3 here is CASSKTSGSYNEQFF. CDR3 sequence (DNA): TGTGCCAGTAGTAAAACTAGCGGCTCCTACAATGAGCAGTTCTTC.

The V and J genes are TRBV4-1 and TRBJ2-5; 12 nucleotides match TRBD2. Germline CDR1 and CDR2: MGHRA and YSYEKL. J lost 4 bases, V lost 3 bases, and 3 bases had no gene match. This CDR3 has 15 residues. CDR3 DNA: TGCGCCAGCAGCCACCCGGGACTAGCGGGAGAGACCCAGTACTTC. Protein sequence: CASSHPGLAGETQYF.